A single sample is the source of the 25 T cell receptor beta chains below, sequenced in a study of blood T cell repertoires in COVID-19. Profiled with immunoSEQ multiplex PCR; TCRdb holds only in-frame clones, not every one. The sample yields around 27,000 clones, around 83% seen once. The sample comprised peripheral blood. The receptors originated from a human donor in a cohort sampled during active COVID-19.

The rearrangement links TRBV10-3 to TRBJ1-2, with D uncertain. The CDR3 sequence is 12 residues long. V was cut by 8 bases and J by 3 bases, with 10 bases left in between. Per the germline V gene, CDR1 is ENHRY and CDR2 is SYGVKD. This CDR3 reads CAISMVDYGYTF. CDR3 bases: TGTGCCATCTCTATGGTGGACTATGGCTACACCTTC.

A single count supports this clone. This chain uses TRBV19 with TRBJ2-1; no firm D call. V lost 3 bases to trimming and J lost 8 bases, with 20 bases between them. The V gene's germline CDR1 is LNHDA and CDR2 SQIVND (reference sequence). The CDR3 has 16 amino acids. The DNA of the CDR3 is TGTGCCAGTAGTATTGGCCTACAACGCCTAGGCCATGAGCAGTTCTTC. It codes for CASSIGLQRLGHEQFF.

The rearrangement links TRBV19 to TRBJ2-5, with D maybe TRBD2 (5 bases). CDR1 is LNHDA, CDR2 SQIVND, per germline (reference sequence). V lost 3 bases to trimming and J lost 5 bases, with 10 bases between them. The CDR3 runs to 13 residues. The CDR3 coding sequence is TGTGCCAGTAGTATCACCGGGGAGGAGACCCAGTACTTC. This gives the protein CASSITGEETQYF.

The chain carries TRBV12-3 or TRBV12-4 and TRBJ2-7; D gene unclear. This CDR3 has 12 residues. Deletions cut 6 bases from V and 6 bases from J, with 12 bases between. This CDR3 is CASSRSASEQYF. CDR3 nucleotides: TGTGCCAGCAGCCGCAGCGCGAGCGAGCAGTACTTC.

This sequence joins TRBV6-5 and TRBJ1-4; TRBD1 might be the D (6 bases). Between the trimmed V and J ends, which lost 6 bases and 6 bases, there was a span of 14 bases. CDR1 MNHEY and CDR2 SVGAGI come from the germline V gene. This CDR3 has 14 residues. CDR3 sequence (DNA): TGTGCCAGCAGCGGTAGGGGGGGATATGAAAAACTGTTTTTT. It is translated as CASSGRGGYEKLFF.

The V gene is TRBV5-1, the J gene TRBJ1-1; D uncertain. Trimming removed 1 base at V and 0 bases at J, with 16 bases between. The germline CDR1 and CDR2 sequences are SGHRS and YFSETQ. The length of the CDR3 is 17 residues. CDR3 residues: CASSLRLSRQMNTEAFF. The CDR3 nucleotides are TGCGCCAGCAGCTTGAGATTGAGCAGACAAATGAACACTGAAGCTTTCTTT.

This rearrangement joins TRBV29-1 to TRBJ1-5; D perhaps matches TRBD1 (5 bases). CDR1 is SQVTM and CDR2 is ANQGSEA in the germline V gene. This CDR3 comprises 14 residues. V was shortened by 4 bases and J by 6 bases, with 16 bases between the two germline ends. CDR3 sequence: CSVASGLTSQPQHF. The CDR3 nucleotides read TGCAGCGTTGCGTCAGGGCTAACGAGTCAGCCCCAGCATTTT.

V is TRBV6-6 and J is TRBJ2-5, with D uncertain. Trimming took off 5 bases at V and 7 bases at J, with 26 bases between the two ends. The CDR3 is made up of 17 amino acids. CDR1 and CDR2 (germline): MNHNY, SVGAGI (reference sequence). The CDR3 region is CASSLTPLRGSLGTQYF. The CDR3 coding sequence is TGTGCCAGCAGTCTAACCCCGCTTAGAGGATCCCTCGGGACCCAGTACTTC.

V and J are TRBV7-2 and TRBJ1-5; D ambiguous. The CDR3 has 13 amino acids. V dropped 1 base and J dropped 6 bases, with 7 bases sitting between them. The germline CDR1 and CDR2 sequences are SGHTA and FQGNSA. This CDR3 reads CASSLESVQPQHF. The CDR3 nucleotides read TGTGCCAGCAGCTTAGAGAGCGTTCAGCCCCAGCATTTT.

The CDR3 DNA sequence: TGTGCCAGCAGTTACTCGAAGGGGAAGCGGGAGGGTCGTGAGCAGTACTTC. Protein: CASSYSKGKREGREQYF. The J gene is TRBJ2-7, the V gene TRBV6-2 or TRBV6-3; 10 bases agree with TRBD2. The germline V gene encodes CDR1 MNHEY and CDR2 SVGEGT. V gave up 0 bases and J gave up 7 bases; unmatched junction bases: 12. The CDR3 runs 17 residues.

The genes are TRBV7-9 and TRBJ1-2; D not certain. This CDR3 contains 13 residues. The germline V gene has CDR1 SEHNR and CDR2 FQNEAQ (reference sequence). V was shortened by 5 bases and J by 3 bases, with 10 bases between the two germline ends. CDR3 loop: CASSRGVDYGYTF. The CDR3 coding sequence is TGTGCCAGCAGCCGAGGCGTAGACTATGGCTACACCTTC.

The rearrangement uses TRBV21-1 and TRBJ1-5. TRBV21-1 is noted as a pseudogene. CDR3 size: 15 residues. Here the CDR3 DNA reads TGTGCCAGCAGCAAAGGCACTCTATCCGGGCAGCCCCAGCATTTT. Translating gives CASSKGTLSGQPQHF.

This chain links TRBV7-9 with TRBJ1-4, with 8 bases aligning to TRBD1. V dropped 4 bases and J dropped 11; count of bases not matched to a gene: 9. Germline V gene lookup returns CDR1 SEHNR and CDR2 FQNEAQ (reference sequence). This CDR3 contains 14 residues. CDR3 sequence reads: CASSSDRGAGKLFF. The CDR3 coding sequence is TGTGCCAGCAGCTCCGACAGGGGCGCGGGGAAACTGTTTTTT.

Notes on this clone: A junction boundary mismatches the germline segment, possibly from a read error. The V gene is TRBV6-5, the J gene TRBJ1-6, with 7 bases matching TRBD1. This CDR3 contains 13 residues. The germline V gene encodes CDR1 MNHEY and CDR2 SVGAGI. CDR3 DNA sequence: TGTGCCAGCAGCGACAGGGTTTTATCACACCTCCACTTT. Protein sequence: CASSDRVLSHLHF.

The chain employs TRBV10-3 and TRBJ2-3; 10 bases agree with TRBD2. V trimming: 10 bases; J trimming: 5 bases; junction bases outside the gene matches: 6. The CDR3 has 13 amino acids. The germline V gene has CDR1 ENHRY and CDR2 SYGVKD. In nucleotides, the CDR3 is TGTGCCACTTCTAGCGGGAGAGGAGATACGCAGTATTTT. Residues: CATSSGRGDTQYF.

This clone was seen only once. The V gene is TRBV2, the J gene TRBJ2-7, with TRBD2 matching 12 bases. Germline assignment: CDR1 SNHLY and CDR2 FYNNEI. This CDR3 is 13 amino acids long. V trimming: 7 bases; J trimming: 6 bases; junction bases outside the gene matches: 4. CDR3 bases: TGTGCCAGCAAGTCGGGACTAGCGGGCGAGCAGTACTTC. It yields the protein CASKSGLAGEQYF.

The V and J genes are TRBV12-3 or TRBV12-4 and TRBJ2-7; unclear D gene. V lost 3 bases, J lost 1 base, and 4 bases lay in between. The CDR3 has 12 amino acids. The chain's CDR3 is CASSFGSYEQYF. CDR3 bases: TGTGCCAGCAGTTTCGGTTCCTACGAGCAGTACTTC.

J is TRBJ2-2 and V is TRBV18; TRBD2 is a possible D gene (6 bases). The length of the CDR3 is 14 residues. Per germline, CDR1 KGHSH and CDR2 LQKENI. V dropped 6 bases and J dropped 4 bases, with 12 bases sitting between them. DNA for the CDR3: TGTGCCAGCTCGTCACTCGGGGGCACCGGGGAGCTGTTTTTT. As protein: CASSSLGGTGELFF. The variable domain in full, completed from reference TRBV18 and TRBJ2-2, reads NAGVMQNPRHLVRRRGQEARLRCSPMKGHSHVYWYRQLPEEGLKFMVYLQKENIIDESGMPKERFSAEFPKEGPSILRIQQVVRGDSAAYFCASSSLGGTGELFFGEGSRLTVL.

The chain combines TRBV5-1 with TRBJ2-3; TRBD1 agrees at 7 bases. The germline V gene has CDR1 SGHRS and CDR2 YFSETQ. The V segment lost 0 bases and the J segment 4 bases; nucleotides outside the gene matches: 5. The CDR3 loop spans 15 amino acids. The CDR3 reads CASSLEGASPDTQYF. For the CDR3, the DNA is TGCGCCAGCAGCTTGGAGGGGGCCAGCCCAGATACGCAGTATTTT. The full variable domain, with the rest looked up from reference TRBV5-1 and TRBJ2-3, is KAGVTQTPRYLIKTRGQQVTLSCSPISGHRSVSWYQQTPGQGLQFLFEYFSETQRNKGNFPGRFSGRQFSNSRSEMNVSTLELGDSALYLCASSLEGASPDTQYFGPGTRLTVL.

This chain joins TRBV7-3 and TRBJ2-1, with 8 positions matching TRBD2. Germline V gene sequence: CDR1 SGHTA, CDR2 FQGTGA. The CDR3 has 15 residues. Unmatched junction bases numbered 5, after V lost 1 base and J lost 6 bases. CDR3 sequence reads: CASSLMSGSTNEQFF. The CDR3 region has the DNA TGTGCCAGCAGCTTAATGAGCGGGAGTACCAATGAGCAGTTCTTC.

The rearrangement uses TRBV7-6 and TRBJ2-5; 7 bases are a match to TRBD1. V lost 4 bases and J lost 1; bases outside the gene matches: 18. In germline, CDR1 is SGHVS, CDR2 FNYEAQ. The CDR3 extends over 19 amino acids. The CDR3 is CASSSPNVDRVGGQETQYF. Written as DNA, the CDR3 is TGTGCCAGCAGCTCCCCAAACGTTGACAGGGTTGGGGGCCAAGAGACCCAGTACTTC. The entire variable domain, with the rest obtained from reference TRBV7-6 and TRBJ2-5, is as follows: GAGVSQSPRYKVTKRGQDVALRCDPISGHVSLYWYRQALGQGPEFLTYFNYEAQQDKSGLPNDRFSAERPEGSISTLTIQRTEQRDSAMYRCASSSPNVDRVGGQETQYFGPGTRLLVL.

The rearrangement links TRBV4-3 to TRBJ2-1, with 12 bases identical to TRBD2. The CDR3 contains 16 residues. Germline V gene lookup returns CDR1 LGHNA and CDR2 YSLEER. Trimming removed 4 bases from V and 4 bases from J; junction bases left unmatched: 5. The CDR3 bases are TGCGCCAGCAGCCCGCTAGCGGGGGGGATATACAATGAGCAGTTCTTC. It yields the protein CASSPLAGGIYNEQFF.

The V and J genes are TRBV5-6 and TRBJ1-1, with unresolved D. The CDR3 contains 17 residues. The V end lost 3 bases, the J end lost 1 base, and 19 bases lay between the germline ends. Germline V CDR1 and CDR2: SGHDT, YYEEEE. CDR3 in DNA: TGTGCCAGCAGCTACCTTTTCCGTACGGTGAAGAACACTGAAGCTTTCTTT. As protein: CASSYLFRTVKNTEAFF.

This clone appeared once. This chain connects TRBV6-5 to TRBJ1-5; D is ambiguous. CDR1 and CDR2 from the germline V gene are MNHEY and SVGAGI. The germline V and J ends were trimmed by 5 bases and 2 bases, with 13 bases remaining between them. There are 15 residues in the CDR3. The CDR3 DNA sequence: TGTGCCAGCAGTAGAGCAGGAGGAGGCAATCAGCCCCAGCATTTT. This gives the protein CASSRAGGGNQPQHF.

CDR3: CATRIWTGENTEAFF. The DNA of the CDR3 is TGTGCCACCCGGATCTGGACAGGGGAGAACACTGAAGCTTTCTTT. The rearrangement joins TRBV4-2 to TRBJ1-1, with TRBD1 identical over 9 bases. Germline V gene data show CDR1 as LGHNA and CDR2 as YNFKEQ. V lost 10 bases to trimming and J lost 1 base; unmatched junction nucleotides: 10. There are 15 residues in the CDR3.